The present entry profiles one T cell receptor (beta chain) with its context. Its target is unknown. Germline CDR1 reads LNHDA; CDR2 reads SQIVND (reference sequence). This CDR3 is 14 amino acids long. J gave up 2 bases and V 2 bases, and 2 bases lay outside the gene matches. This specimen belongs to a study of shared clonotypes between healthy human individuals. Findings of the study overall: Estimated richness values were generally larger in naive subsets than in memory subsets.

Sequencing used immunoSEQ multiplex PCR; TCRdb keeps in-frame clones, though not all of them. This sample carries around 1.4 million clones, 98% of them seen once, and the ten largest clones take about 0.34%. The sequencing sample was made of naive CD4+ T cells sorted from blood. The subset here: CD45RA+ positively selected. The genes are TRBV19 and TRBJ1-2, with 7 bases matching TRBD1. The receptor was isolated from a man aged 25-45 years in good health. The CDR3 sequence: CASSIWTGNYGYTF. The CDR3 DNA sequence: TGTGCCAGTAGTATATGGACAGGAAACTATGGCTACACCTTC.